Listed here are 14 T cell receptor beta chains from one sample, sequenced in a study of beta chain features in type 1 diabetes. Investigators reverse transcribed all isolated RNA, so they sequenced expressed TCRB transcripts. Libraries were prepared by immunoSEQ multiplex PCR; TCRdb keeps only in-frame clonotypes and omits some of them. The data contain 970,000 or so clones, 17% of them seen just once; the ten biggest clones take up around 0.02%. The sample consisted of naive CD4+ T cells from blood. The origin of the receptors is a woman aged 18 to 35 in good health.

The V call is TRBV4-3, the J call TRBJ2-2; D ambiguous. This CDR3 comprises 15 residues. Germline V gene data show CDR1 as LGHNA and CDR2 as YSLEER. Trimming left V 2 bases short and J 4 bases short, with 11 bases between. DNA of the CDR3: TGCGCCAGCAGCCAACAGACGGAGTTCACCGGGGAGCTGTTTTTT. Translating it yields CASSQQTEFTGELFF.

The CDR3: CASSQSPGGAQPQHF. CDR3 DNA: TGTGCCAGCAGCCAATCACCGGGGGGGGCTCAGCCCCAGCATTTT. The chain uses TRBV7-8 and TRBJ1-5; a weak D match, TRBD1 (6 bases). V lost 5 bases and J lost 6, with 17 bases in between. The CDR3 is 15 amino acids. CDR1 SGHVS and CDR2 FQNEAQ come from the germline V gene.

This clone was observed a handful of times. The chain carries TRBV7-3 and TRBJ2-1; 8 bases agree with TRBD1. This CDR3 region has 15 residues. The junction had 6 bases not matched to a gene; V was cut back by 5 bases and J by 3 bases. CDR1 is SGHTA, CDR2 FQGTGA, per germline. CDR3 bases: TGTGCCAGCAGCACAACAGGGACAGGCTACAATGAGCAGTTCTTC. It specifies CASSTTGTGYNEQFF.

This chain links TRBV19 with TRBJ1-5; D is undetermined. CDR1 LNHDA and CDR2 SQIVND come from the germline V gene (reference sequence). The CDR3 loop spans 13 amino acids. The ends were cut back, 5 bases at V and 7 bases at J, with 12 bases in the middle. CDR3 sequence reads: CASSPRGGQPQHF. The CDR3 DNA sequence: TGTGCCAGTAGTCCCCGTGGAGGGCAGCCCCAGCATTTT.

J is TRBJ2-1 and V is TRBV23-1; 7 bases agree with TRBD1. TRBV23-1 is treated as an ORF (open reading frame) with a function not yet certain. This CDR3 is 15 amino acids long. Trimming removed 2 bases from V and 5 bases from J; junction bases left unmatched: 6. As DNA, the CDR3 is TGCGCCAGCAGTCAACGGGGACAGCCAAACAATGAGCAGTTCTTC. It codes for CASSQRGQPNNEQFF.

As to this clone: In this CDR3 the conserved last residue, phenylalanine or tryptophan, is missing, so a read error is likely. The chain links TRBV15 to TRBJ1-2; D gene uncertain. The CDR3 runs 12 residues. The V gene lost 1 base and the J gene lost 4 bases, with 4 bases spanning the gap. From germline, CDR1 is LNHNV and CDR2 YYDKDF (reference sequence). The CDR3 DNA reads TGTGCCACCAGCAGAGTTGGCTATGGCTACACCCTC. Protein: CATSRVGYGYTL.

This chain connects TRBV5-1 to TRBJ2-7, with unresolved D. Germline CDR1 is SGHRS and CDR2 is YFSETQ. The V and J ends lost 5 bases and 0 bases respectively, with 12 bases between them. The CDR3 consists of 14 residues. CDR3 sequence: CASSRATSSYEQYF. CDR3 bases: TGCGCCAGCAGTCGGGCAACGAGCTCCTACGAGCAGTACTTC.

The chain combines TRBV29-1 with TRBJ1-3, with D perhaps TRBD1 (5 bases). CDR1 is SQVTM and CDR2 is ANQGSEA in the germline V gene. Trimming removed 6 bases from V and 0 bases from J, with 18 bases in between. This CDR3 spans 16 amino acids. Written as DNA, the CDR3 is TGCAGCGTGGCAGGGATGGGCGCCAACTCTGGAAACACCATATATTTT. Its translation is CSVAGMGANSGNTIYF.

The chain recombines TRBV4-3 with TRBJ2-2; D is perhaps TRBD2 (6 bases). Looked up from germline, CDR1 is LGHNA and CDR2 is YSLEER. Trimming took off 1 base at V and 6 bases at J, with 21 bases between the two ends. The CDR3 consists of 18 residues. The CDR3 region is CASSQVLGYRTTPGELFF. CDR3 nucleotides: TGCGCCAGCAGCCAAGTTCTCGGGTATCGGACTACTCCCGGGGAGCTGTTTTTT.

The chain uses TRBV28 and TRBJ1-1; tentatively, D is TRBD1 (5 bases). The CDR3 extends over 14 amino acids. Germline lookup yields CDR1 MDHEN and CDR2 SYDVKM. The germline V and J ends were trimmed by 5 bases and 8 bases, with 18 bases remaining between them. In DNA, the CDR3 is TGTGCCAGCAGTCTACCTCCAGGGCAGGCCGAAGCTTTCTTT. Residues: CASSLPPGQAEAFF.

This clone occurred a few times. The chain couples TRBV7-2 to TRBJ2-1, with 8 bases fitting TRBD2. V gave up 4 bases and J gave up 11 bases; unmatched junction bases: 22. Germline values: CDR1 SGHTA, CDR2 FQGNSA. This CDR3 is 18 amino acids long. The CDR3: CASSSRGPGTSAPPQQFF. CDR3 bases: TGTGCCAGCAGCTCTCGGGGACCCGGGACTAGTGCCCCGCCTCAGCAGTTCTTC. Combining the CDR3 with reference TRBV7-2 and TRBJ2-1 gives the whole variable domain GAGVSQSPSNKVTEKGKDVELRCDPISGHTALYWYRQSLGQGLEFLIYFQGNSAPDKSGLPSDRFSAERTGGSVSTLTIQRTQQEDSAVYLCASSSRGPGTSAPPQQFFGPGTRLTVL.

This chain uses TRBV2 with TRBJ1-1; 7 bases are shared with TRBD1. The germline gives CDR1 SNHLY, CDR2 FYNNEI. This CDR3 has 14 amino acids. V was clipped by 6 bases and J by 5 bases; unmatched bases: 9. CDR3 amino acids: CASRDTGAGTEAFF. The CDR3 region has the DNA TGTGCCAGCAGAGATACAGGGGCGGGTACTGAAGCTTTCTTT.

The chain recombines TRBV27 with TRBJ2-5; D may correspond to TRBD1 or TRBD2 (5 bases each). Trimming cost V 5 bases and J 2 bases, with 15 bases left between them. Germline V lookup: CDR1 MNHEY, CDR2 SMNVEV (reference sequence). The CDR3 length is 15 residues. Here the CDR3 DNA reads TGTGCCAGCAGTCCCAGTTGGGGGAGACAAGAGACCCAGTACTTC. This translates into CASSPSWGRQETQYF.

CDR3: CASGHASFTGELFF. CDR3 DNA sequence: TGTGCCAGCGGTCACGCGAGCTTCACCGGGGAGCTGTTTTTT. V gene TRBV5-4 combines with J gene TRBJ2-2; D is ambiguous. The CDR3 consists of 14 residues. Per the germline V gene, CDR1 is SGHNT and CDR2 is YYREEE (reference sequence). Trimming pared 7 bases from V and 4 bases from J, leaving 14 bases between.